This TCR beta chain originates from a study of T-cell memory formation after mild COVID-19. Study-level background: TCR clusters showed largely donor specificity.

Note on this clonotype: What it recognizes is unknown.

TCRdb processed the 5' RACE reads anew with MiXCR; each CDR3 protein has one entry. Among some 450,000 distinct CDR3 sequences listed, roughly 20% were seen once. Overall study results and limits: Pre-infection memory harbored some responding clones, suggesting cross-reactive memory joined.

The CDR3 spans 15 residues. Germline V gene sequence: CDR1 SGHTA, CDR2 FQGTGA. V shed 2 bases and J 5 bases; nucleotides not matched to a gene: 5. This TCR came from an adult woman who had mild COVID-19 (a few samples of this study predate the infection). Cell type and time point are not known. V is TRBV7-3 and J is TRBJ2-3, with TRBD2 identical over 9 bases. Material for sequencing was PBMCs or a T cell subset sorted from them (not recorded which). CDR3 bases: TGTGCCAGCAGCTTAGCGGGGGGGCGAGAAGATACGCAGTATTTT. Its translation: CASSLAGGREDTQYF.